Included here is one T cell receptor beta chain sequence, with context. Trimming took 5 bases from V and 5 from J, leaving 19 bases between them. Germline V CDR1 and CDR2: SEHNR, FQNEAQ (reference sequence). The CDR3 covers 15 residues. The study drew participants aged about 18 to 95 years from fewer than 30 US areas. This entry is derived from a study of blood T cell repertoires in COVID-19. Study-wide background: Samples taken during acute and convalescent COVID-19 were collected in the United States, Italy and Spain.

Authors' processing steps: Estimation of nucleated cell counts was performed using reference gene primer amplification. Sequenced by immunoSEQ multiplex PCR; TCRdb stores in-frame clones only, minus some. V, J and clone size reflect that table, while D and trimming were determined from the DNA. Of about 200,000 clones listed, roughly four fifths were seen once; the top ten hold over 14%. Sequenced material: PBMCs or T cells enriched from blood (not recorded which). The chain couples TRBV7-9 to TRBJ2-7; possible D gene TRBD1, 6 bases. The clonotype originates from a man in his forties or fifties who had recovered from COVID-19. CDR3 loop: CASSPSGARGHEQYF. The DNA for the CDR3 is TGTGCCAGCAGCCCCTCCGGCGCCAGGGGCCACGAGCAGTACTTC. Combining the CDR3 with reference TRBV7-9 and TRBJ2-7 gives the whole variable domain DTGVSQNPRHKITKRGQNVTFRCDPISEHNRLYWYRQTLGQGPEFLTYFQNEAQLEKSRLLSDRFSAERPKGSFSTLEIQRTEQGDSAMYLCASSPSGARGHEQYFGPGTRLTVT.